This TCR beta chain is drawn from a study of beta chain features in type 1 diabetes. Findings of the study overall: The study found fewer insertions and more deletions at VDJ junctions in type 1 diabetes patients.

Germline V gene lookup returns CDR1 SGHNT and CDR2 YYREEE (reference sequence). Trimming took 4 bases from V and 4 from J, leaving 15 bases between them. This CDR3 is 15 amino acids long. For this clone: The antigen remains undetermined.

It was via CD45RO/CCR7/CD25/CD127/CD95/CD27 that CD4+ naive, central memory, regulatory and stem cell-like memory cells were sorted. Every bit of the isolated RNA underwent reverse transcription, so sequencing read expressed TCRB transcripts. Using immunoSEQ multiplex PCR, the repertoire was profiled, and TCRdb retains in-frame clones only, with some absent. The table lists 970,000 or so clones, 15% to 20% of them singletons. V usage is TRBV5-4 and J usage is TRBJ2-1; D perhaps matches TRBD1 (6 bases). Sequenced sample: naive CD4+ T cells from blood. The receptor was derived from a woman in her late teens or twenties in good health. The CDR3: CASSPGQKGYNEQFF. The CDR3, as DNA: TGTGCCAGCAGCCCCGGACAGAAAGGATACAATGAGCAGTTCTTC.